What follows are 5 T cell receptor beta chains derived from one specimen sequenced in a study of shared clonotypes between healthy human individuals. TCRdb's copy holds only in-frame clones and misses some; the assay was immunoSEQ multiplex PCR. Here the sample spans roughly 400,000 clones, approximately 96% being singletons. The sequencing input was memory CD8+ T cells sorted from blood. Subset given: CD45RO+ cells pooled with CCR7-negative TemRA cells. The receptor set was obtained from a man younger than 40 in good health.

The chain employs TRBV7-9 and TRBJ2-2; 8 bases fit TRBD1. Germline values: CDR1 SEHNR, CDR2 FQNEAQ (reference sequence). The junction had 3 bases not matched to a gene; V was cut back by 3 bases and J by 6 bases. CDR3 length: 14 amino acids. The chain's CDR3 is CASSFRTGPGELFF. The CDR3 nucleotides read TGTGCCAGCAGCTTTAGGACAGGGCCCGGGGAGCTGTTTTTT.

V gene TRBV6-5 combines with J gene TRBJ2-7; 7 positions agree with TRBD1. This CDR3 has 13 amino acids. V gave up 6 bases and J gave up 3 bases; unmatched junction bases: 5. Germline values: CDR1 MNHEY, CDR2 SVGAGI. The CDR3 DNA follows: TGTGCCAGCAGGACGGACAGGTTCTACGAGCAGTACTTC. This gives the protein CASRTDRFYEQYF.

This clone has just one count. The genes are TRBV15 and TRBJ1-4; D is unresolved. The CDR3 consists of 13 residues. Germline CDR1 reads LNHNV; CDR2 reads YYDKDF (reference sequence). The V and J ends lost 1 base and 8 bases respectively, with 8 bases between them. The CDR3 DNA follows: TGTGCCACCAGCAGAGCCCCCTACGAAAAACTGTTTTTT. Amino acids: CATSRAPYEKLFF.

The V and J genes are TRBV11-2 and TRBJ2-3; possibly TRBD1 or TRBD2 for D (6 bases each). CDR3 length: 16 amino acids. The V end lost 2 bases, the J end lost 2 bases, and 14 bases lay between the germline ends. Germline CDR1 and CDR2: SGHAT and FQNNGV. The chain's CDR3 is CASSLRGAIATDTQYF. CDR3 in DNA: TGTGCCAGCAGCTTAAGGGGGGCTATCGCCACAGATACGCAGTATTTT.

The chain has TRBV6-4 and TRBJ2-3; 8 bases map to TRBD2. Unmatched junction bases numbered 10, after V lost 0 bases and J lost 5 bases. In germline, CDR1 is MRHNA, CDR2 SNTAGT. The CDR3 totals 17 residues. CDR3 amino acids: CASSDSSEREIVDTQYF. Here the CDR3 DNA reads TGTGCCAGCAGTGACTCGAGTGAGCGGGAGATCGTAGATACGCAGTATTTT.